The 10 T cell receptor beta chains given below trace back to one sample, sequenced in a study of response to subunit inactivated influenza vaccine. Via MiXCR, TCRdb re-called the RT-PCR reads, giving one row per CDR3 protein. This table holds about 520,000 distinct CDR3 sequences, about 7.2% found once. Source: PBMCs from blood, taken roughly 24 months after vaccination. These receptors all stem from a man aged 50-75 years who received an inactivated influenza vaccine.

This clonotype was observed many times. This sequence joins TRBV6-5 and TRBJ1-1; D remains unclear. In germline, CDR1 is MNHEY, CDR2 SVGAGI. CDR3 size: 14 residues. The ends were cut back, 3 bases at V and 8 bases at J, with 16 bases in the middle. The CDR3 region is CASSYGRRAGEAFF. The CDR3 DNA sequence: TGTGCCAGCAGTTATGGCAGGCGGGCGGGAGAAGCTTTCTTT.

This clonotype was counted only a few times. The CDR3 nucleotides read TGTGCCAGCAGTTTGGGACCCAAAGAGACCCAGTACTTC. Its translation: CASSLGPKETQYF. This sequence joins TRBV6-5 and TRBJ2-5, with D perhaps given as TRBD1 or TRBD2 (5 bases each). The germline V and J ends were trimmed by 4 bases and 3 bases, with 9 bases remaining between them. The CDR3 is 13 amino acids. Germline CDR1 MNHEY, CDR2 SVGAGI.

The J gene is TRBJ2-3, the V gene TRBV4-2; D gene unclear. Trimming pared 1 base from V and 9 bases from J, leaving 8 bases between. This CDR3 spans 12 amino acids. Germline V gives CDR1 LGHNA, CDR2 YNFKEQ. CDR3 protein: CASSQVDETQYF. For the CDR3, the DNA is TGTGCCAGCAGCCAAGTCGATGAGACGCAGTATTTT.

This clonotype came up many times. The chain joins TRBV20-1 to TRBJ2-3; no clear D. This CDR3 has 16 residues. Looked up from germline, CDR1 is DFQATT and CDR2 is SNEGSKA (reference sequence). V dropped 3 bases and J dropped 1 base, with 17 bases sitting between them. The CDR3 coding sequence is TGCAGTGCTAGGGGCCGTGGTCTATTCCGCACAGATACGCAGTATTTT. Translation: CSARGRGLFRTDTQYF.

J is TRBJ2-7 and V is TRBV5-1, with 9 bases that match TRBD1. The V gene end was trimmed by 3 bases and the J gene end by 1 base; junction bases not matched to a gene: 5. The length of the CDR3 is 15 residues. From germline, CDR1 is SGHRS and CDR2 YFSETQ. The CDR3 DNA reads as TGCGCCAGCAGCTCCGGGACAGGGCTATCCTACGAGCAGTACTTC. Translating it yields CASSSGTGLSYEQYF.

CDR3 bases: TGCAGTGCTAGGATGCCGACAGCACCAGATACGCAGTATTTT. Translation gives CSARMPTAPDTQYF. This chain links TRBV20-1 with TRBJ2-3; D may be TRBD1 (5 bases). Germline values: CDR1 DFQATT, CDR2 SNEGSKA (reference sequence). Trimming removed 3 bases from V and 4 bases from J, with 14 bases in between. The CDR3 has 14 residues.

This clonotype was detected a few times. The chain carries TRBV14 and TRBJ2-3, with 11 bases aligning to TRBD2. This CDR3 has 14 residues. CDR1 and CDR2 (germline): SGHDN, FVKESK. V lost 5 bases, J lost 9 bases, and 7 bases stayed unmatched. The CDR3 loop reads CASSSGTSGTTQYF. Here the CDR3 DNA reads TGTGCCAGCAGCTCCGGGACTAGCGGAACCACGCAGTATTTT.

This clonotype occurred many times. The V call is TRBV12-3 or TRBV12-4, the J call TRBJ2-1, with a possible D match to TRBD2 (5 bases). The CDR3 runs to 11 residues. V was pared by 6 bases and J by 8 bases, with 8 bases between. CDR3: CASRRAYEQFF. For the CDR3, the DNA is TGTGCCAGCAGGCGGGCTTATGAGCAGTTCTTC.

This clonotype was seen many times. The chain employs TRBV12-3 or TRBV12-4 and TRBJ2-3; 7 bases agree with TRBD1. This CDR3 has 15 residues. V shed 5 bases and J 3 bases; nucleotides not matched to a gene: 8. The CDR3 coding sequence is TGTGCCAGCAGTAAAAGCAGGGGGACGACAGATACGCAGTATTTT. It is translated as CASSKSRGTTDTQYF.

For this clonotype: A read error may be the cause here, since a much bigger clone is one base away. This chain uses TRBV25-1 with TRBJ1-1; possible D gene TRBD1, 6 bases. Per the germline V gene, CDR1 is MGHDK and CDR2 is SYGVNS. The CDR3 loop spans 14 amino acids. CDR3 protein: CASSENRVGTVAFF. CDR3 nucleotide sequence: TGTGCCAGCAGTGAGAACAGGGTGGGCACTGTAGCTTTCTTT.